This T cell receptor (beta chain) was sequenced in a study of blood T cell repertoires in COVID-19. Study context: COVID-19 samples collected from the United States, Italy and Spain covered acute and convalescent phases.

How the authors handled the data: Reference gene primer amplification in the assay estimated nucleated cell counts. Clones were read by immunoSEQ multiplex PCR, and TCRdb kept only the in-frame ones, dropping some. V, J and clone size reflect that table, while D and trimming were determined from the DNA. The sample holds around 97,000 clones, about 89% seen once. J gave up 4 bases and V 0 bases, and 4 bases lay outside the gene matches. The CDR3 consists of 15 residues. Germline CDR1 SGHKS, CDR2 YYEKEE (reference sequence). The clonotype originates from a woman in her sixties with acute or convalescent COVID-19. The chain has TRBV5-5 and TRBJ2-7, with 10 nucleotides matching TRBD1. The sequencing input was peripheral blood. CDR3 residues: CASSLEGQGMYEQYF. CDR3 DNA: TGTGCCAGCAGCTTGGAGGGACAGGGGATGTACGAGCAGTACTTC.